A selection of T cell receptor beta chains follows, all from one sample in a study of blood T cell repertoires in COVID-19. TCRdb's copy holds only in-frame clones and misses some; the assay was immunoSEQ multiplex PCR. The sample contains some 110,000 clones, roughly 80% of which appear only once. Sequencing used peripheral blood. The source is a woman in her 70s with acute or convalescent COVID-19. Each CDR3 is given without its conserved first and last residue. Each record gives: clone size, J gene, V gene, CDR3 protein. Expanded clones get a size class; other rows say once, few or many, or leave the size out.

>few|TRBJ2-4|TRBV19
ASSAGQGTRGIQY
>NA|TRBJ1-2|TRBV3-1/TRBV3-2
ASSQGANGYT
>NA|TRBJ2-7|TRBV15
ATSKERGSYEQY
>NA|TRBJ2-1|TRBV28
ASSPYAGRQNEQF
>few|TRBJ1-4|TRBV30
AWTAGGATNEKLF
>NA|TRBJ2-7|TRBV7-2
ASSLLAGVEQY
>NA|TRBJ1-5|TRBV19
ASTSQGGQPQH
>once|TRBJ1-1|TRBV19
ASSPREPNTEAF
>NA|TRBJ1-2|TRBV30
AWSVGAGRLYGYT
>NA|TRBJ2-2|TRBV4-3
ASSPRDRVDGVGELF
>NA|TRBJ2-7|TRBV10-3
AISPLAVRGLYEQY
>NA|TRBJ2-3|TRBV7-8
ASSLRTSGSTDTQY
>once|TRBJ2-5|TRBV6-5
ASNRAGGEETQY
>NA|TRBJ1-1|TRBV29-1
SADGARGGTEAF
>NA|TRBJ2-2|TRBV28
ASSLRSGRDTGELF
>NA|TRBJ1-3|TRBV5-6
ASSLGREPGNTIY
>NA|TRBJ2-6|TRBV6-5
ATYYSGANVLT
>NA|TRBJ1-2|TRBV12-3/TRBV12-4
ASSPAGFGYT
>NA|TRBJ1-2|TRBV18
ASSPKTETYGYT
>NA|TRBJ2-5|TRBV7-9
ASSSGLAGVVEETQY
>NA|TRBJ2-1|TRBV18
ASSPLSGEYNEQF
>NA|TRBJ2-3|TRBV28
ASTLGGVNTQY
>NA|TRBJ1-2|TRBV28
ASSAPYGVDVEGYT
>NA|TRBJ1-6|TRBV5-8
ASSLELGTGNSPLH